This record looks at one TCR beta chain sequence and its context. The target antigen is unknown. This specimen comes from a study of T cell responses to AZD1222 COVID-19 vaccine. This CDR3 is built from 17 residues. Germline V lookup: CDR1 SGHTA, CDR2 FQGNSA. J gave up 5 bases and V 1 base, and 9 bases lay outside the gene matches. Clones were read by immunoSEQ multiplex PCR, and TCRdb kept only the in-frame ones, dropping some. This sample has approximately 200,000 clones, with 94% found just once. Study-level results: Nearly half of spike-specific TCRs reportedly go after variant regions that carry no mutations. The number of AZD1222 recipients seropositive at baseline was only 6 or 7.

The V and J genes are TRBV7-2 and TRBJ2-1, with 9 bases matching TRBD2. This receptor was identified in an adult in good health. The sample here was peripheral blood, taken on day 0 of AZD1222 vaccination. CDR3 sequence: CASSLDIAGGPHNEQFF. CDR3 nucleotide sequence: TGTGCCAGCAGCTTAGATATCGCGGGAGGGCCTCACAATGAGCAGTTCTTC.